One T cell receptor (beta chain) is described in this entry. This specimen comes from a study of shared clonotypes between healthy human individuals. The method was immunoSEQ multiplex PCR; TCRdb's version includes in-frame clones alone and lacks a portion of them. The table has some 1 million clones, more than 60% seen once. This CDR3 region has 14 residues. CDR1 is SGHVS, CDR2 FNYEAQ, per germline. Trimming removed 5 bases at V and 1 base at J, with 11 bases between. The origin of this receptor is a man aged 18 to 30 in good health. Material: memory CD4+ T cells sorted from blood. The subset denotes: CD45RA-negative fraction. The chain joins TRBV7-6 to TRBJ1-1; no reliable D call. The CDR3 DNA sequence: TGTGCCAGCAGCCCCAGACCCCGGAACACTGAAGCTTTCTTT. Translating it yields CASSPRPRNTEAFF.